The next 9 T cell receptor beta chains were all read from a single sample in a study of blood T cell repertoires in COVID-19 (dated by TCRdb to the early 2020s). Library preparation used the immunoSEQ multiplex PCR assay. This is the immuneACCESS table as TCRdb keeps it, with only in-frame sequences that have V and J called. A part of the clones is gone; compared with another copy, unresolved V genes explain less than half, and the rest is unexplained. Counted in this sample were roughly 60,000 clones; over 80% of them appeared once. Of the sample, roughly 10% is held by the ten largest clones. The sample consisted of peripheral blood. The receptor set was obtained from a man aged 30 to 39 with COVID-19, enrolled during active disease.

The CDR3 spells CASTSGTGYYNEQFF. The DNA of the CDR3 is TGTGCCAGCACCTCCGGGACAGGCTACTACAATGAGCAGTTCTTC. V and J are TRBV27 and TRBJ2-1, with 8 positions matching TRBD1. CDR3 length: 15 residues. The V segment lost 7 bases and the J segment 3 bases; nucleotides outside the gene matches: 8. CDR1 is MNHEY and CDR2 is SMNVEV in the germline V gene (reference sequence).

The chain has TRBV5-5 and TRBJ1-5, with 7 bases matching TRBD1. CDR1 is SGHKS and CDR2 is YYEKEE in the germline V gene (reference sequence). The CDR3 runs to 16 residues. V trimming: 4 bases; J trimming: 7 bases; junction bases outside the gene matches: 14. CDR3 amino acids: CASSQWAPDRDQPQHF. CDR3 DNA sequence: TGTGCCAGCAGCCAATGGGCCCCCGACAGGGACCAGCCCCAGCATTTT.

This clone was observed a handful of times. The chain is built from TRBV7-9 and TRBJ1-1; D perhaps matches TRBD1 (6 bases). Germline lookup yields CDR1 SEHNR and CDR2 FQNEAQ (reference sequence). Deletions cut 2 bases from V and 1 base from J, with 8 bases between. The CDR3 has 14 amino acids. Here the CDR3 DNA reads TGTGCCAGCAGCTTAAACAGGGAGAACACTGAAGCTTTCTTT. It encodes CASSLNRENTEAFF. The entire variable domain, with the rest obtained from reference TRBV7-9 and TRBJ1-1, is as follows: DTGVSQNPRHKITKRGQNVTFRCDPISEHNRLYWYRQTLGQGPEFLTYFQNEAQLEKSRLLSDRFSAERPKGSFSTLEIQRTEQGDSAMYLCASSLNRENTEAFFGQGTRLTVV.

V usage is TRBV5-6 and J usage is TRBJ1-2; possible D gene TRBD1, 5 bases. Germline V gene lookup returns CDR1 SGHDT and CDR2 YYEEEE. With 3 bases removed from V and 0 bases from J, the gap between germline ends came to 12 bases. The CDR3 spans 15 residues. The CDR3 region has the DNA TGTGCCAGCAGCTACTCCCCGACAGCTAACTATGGCTACACCTTC. Encoded protein: CASSYSPTANYGYTF.

The chain uses TRBV6-5 and TRBJ2-5; a weak D match, TRBD2 (6 bases). CDR3 length: 14 amino acids. Germline V lookup: CDR1 MNHEY, CDR2 SVGAGI. V lost 6 bases and J lost 3, with 14 bases in between. CDR3 in amino acids: CASSGGEGKETQYF. The CDR3 nucleotides are TGTGCCAGCAGCGGGGGAGAGGGAAAAGAGACCCAGTACTTC.

V and J are TRBV5-1 and TRBJ2-7, with 10 bases that match TRBD1. In germline, CDR1 is SGHRS, CDR2 YFSETQ. V shed 1 base, J shed 5 bases, and the junction held 6 bases outside the gene matches. The CDR3 length is 15 residues. CDR3 nucleotides: TGCGCCAGCAGCTTGAGTCCGGGACAGGGGAACGAGCAGTACTTC. Protein sequence: CASSLSPGQGNEQYF.

The chain is built from TRBV27 and TRBJ1-2; TRBD1 agrees at 8 bases. Germline V CDR1 and CDR2: MNHEY, SMNVEV (reference sequence). The CDR3 is 13 residues long. The trim removed 5 bases at V and 6 bases at J, leaving 5 bases unmatched. The CDR3 region has the DNA TGTGCCAGCAGTATTACAGGGGGAAATGGCTACACCTTC. Its protein product is CASSITGGNGYTF.

V gene TRBV28 combines with J gene TRBJ1-2, with D possibly being TRBD1 (6 bases). CDR3 length equals 15 residues. CDR1 is MDHEN, CDR2 SYDVKM, per germline. Trimming shortened V by 4 bases and J by 4 bases, and 16 bases separated the two germline ends. CDR3 sequence reads: CASSSSPGGTYGYTF. CDR3 nucleotides: TGTGCCAGCAGTTCTTCCCCGGGGGGCACCTATGGCTACACCTTC.

The rearrangement joins TRBV15 to TRBJ2-5; 8 bases fit TRBD2. V lost 5 bases to trimming and J lost 2 bases; unmatched junction nucleotides: 4. CDR1 LNHNV and CDR2 YYDKDF come from the germline V gene (reference sequence). The CDR3 has 14 amino acids. The CDR3 reads CATSGREAQETQYF. The CDR3 DNA reads TGTGCCACCAGCGGGCGGGAGGCACAAGAGACCCAGTACTTC.